The source of this T cell receptor beta chain is a study of blood T cell repertoires in COVID-19. Study context: From the United States, Italy and Spain came samples of acute and convalescent COVID-19. Sources were T cells, B-cell-depleted T cells, or PBMCs; the material itself was cDNA or gDNA.

The CDR3 totals 16 residues. V lost 3 bases, J lost 6 bases, and 10 bases stayed unmatched. Germline CDR1 and CDR2: SEHNR and FQNEAQ (reference sequence). In the study's own analysis: The assay estimated nucleated cells by amplifying reference gene primers. The assay was immunoSEQ multiplex PCR, and TCRdb's table has in-frame clones only and misses some. That table gives V, J and clone size, and the DNA gave D and trimming. The sample includes tens of thousands of clones, around 92% of them seen just once. The source is a man between 50 and 59 years old with COVID-19, enrolled during active disease. Sequenced: peripheral blood. V and J are TRBV7-9 and TRBJ2-2; 7 bases match TRBD1. The DNA for the CDR3 is TGTGCCAGCAGCTTGGGACAGAGAGGGGTCGCCGGGGAGCTGTTTTTT. It codes for CASSLGQRGVAGELFF.